The 23 T cell receptor beta chains listed next were all sequenced from one sample in a study of blood T cells in healthy people across ages. Sample-barcoded 5' priming and a J-beta primer mix drove a second PCR of roughly 7 to 11 cycles. Each CDR3 protein is one row after TCRdb ran MiXCR on the 5' RACE reads. The sample carries 750,000 to 1,000,000 distinct CDR3 sequences, almost 30% recorded once. These data were likewise used in another study, on T cells of mothers and their children.

Specimen: blood. The source is a woman between 40 and 50 years old in good health.

On this clonotype: Given the absence of the conserved phenylalanine or tryptophan at the CDR3 end, a read error is likely. The rearrangement uses TRBV3-1 and TRBJ2-4; D gene uncertain. The J call may be wrong; the DNA end is better matched by TRBJ2-7. The CDR3 runs to 14 residues. Looked up from germline, CDR1 is LGHDT and CDR2 is YNNKEL (reference sequence). The CDR3 loop is CASSQDRSSYEQYI. In DNA, the CDR3 is TGTGCCAGCAGCCAAGATCGGTCATCCTACGAGCAGTACATC.

The J gene is TRBJ2-3, the V gene TRBV19; 9 bases map to TRBD1. The germline gives CDR1 LNHDA, CDR2 SQIVND (reference sequence). The CDR3 spans 14 residues. V was clipped by 7 bases and J by 3 bases; unmatched bases: 5. CDR3 region: CASMEGQGTDTQYF. CDR3 DNA sequence: TGTGCCAGTATGGAAGGACAGGGGACAGATACGCAGTATTTT. Variable domain in full (rest from reference TRBV19 and TRBJ2-3): DGGITQSPKYLFRKEGQNVTLSCEQNLNHDAMYWYRQDPGQGLRLIYYSQIVNDFQKGDIAEGYSVSREKKESFPLTVTSAQKNPTAFYLCASMEGQGTDTQYFGPGTRLTVL.

This clonotype was counted only a few times. The J gene is TRBJ2-3, the V gene TRBV28; 11 nucleotides match TRBD2. The J segment lost 2 bases and the V segment lost 6 bases, leaving 7 bases of the junction unmatched. The CDR3 contains 16 residues. Germline V gives CDR1 MDHEN, CDR2 SYDVKM. CDR3 in amino acids: CASSTLGLAATDTQYF. CDR3 sequence (DNA): TGTGCCAGCAGCACCCTGGGACTAGCGGCCACAGATACGCAGTATTTT.

This clonotype was observed a few times. The V call is TRBV12-3 or TRBV12-4, the J call TRBJ2-5; TRBD1 matches at 9 bases. V shed 6 bases, J shed 6 bases, and the junction held 5 bases outside the gene matches. The CDR3 length is 13 residues. CDR3 residues: CASSTGGEQTQYF. CDR3 DNA: TGTGCCAGCAGCACAGGGGGCGAACAGACCCAGTACTTC.

This clonotype was observed a few times. This chain uses TRBV20-1 with TRBJ2-4; D uncertain. The germline V and J ends were trimmed by 6 bases and 3 bases, with 18 bases remaining between them. Germline CDR1 DFQATT, CDR2 SNEGSKA (reference sequence). CDR3 length equals 15 residues. Written as DNA, the CDR3 is TGCAGTGCCAAGTGGCAAACGGTCGGCAAAAACATTCAGTACTTC. It is translated as CSAKWQTVGKNIQYF.

On this clonotype: It may be a read error: a sequence one base away is much more abundant. Here the CDR3 omits its conserved ending phenylalanine or tryptophan, so a read error is the likely source. J is TRBJ2-5 and V is TRBV20-1; D is possibly TRBD2 (6 bases). The germline V gene has CDR1 DFQATT and CDR2 SNEGSKA (reference sequence). CDR3 size: 14 residues. Trimming stripped 3 bases from V and 2 bases from J, with 13 bases between. CDR3 protein: CSASGRRGQETQYV. The CDR3 DNA sequence: TGCAGTGCTAGCGGGCGGAGGGGACAAGAGACCCAGTACGTC.

This clonotype came up many times. V gene TRBV5-1 combines with J gene TRBJ2-7; no firm D call. In germline, CDR1 is SGHRS, CDR2 YFSETQ. This CDR3 is built from 13 residues. Trimming stripped 3 bases from V and 3 bases from J, with 10 bases between. CDR3 in amino acids: CASSSLAHYEQYF. The CDR3 nucleotides are TGCGCCAGCAGCTCGCTCGCCCACTACGAGCAGTACTTC.

Points on this clonotype: This could be a read error, since a much larger clone is one nucleotide away. The chain links TRBV20-1 to TRBJ2-1; weak D call: TRBD2 (5 bases). The CDR3 runs 12 residues. Per germline, CDR1 DFQATT and CDR2 SNEGSKA (reference sequence). The V and J ends lost 0 bases and 10 bases respectively, with 10 bases between them. Written as DNA, the CDR3 is TGCAGTGCTAGAGATGAGGGTAAGGAGCAGTTCTTC. It yields the protein CSARDEGKEQFF.

The table lists this clonotype with a few counts. The chain employs TRBV7-2 and TRBJ2-2, with 12 bases lining up with TRBD2. Germline values: CDR1 SGHTA, CDR2 FQGNSA. The V and J ends lost 4 bases and 6 bases, in that order; junction bases with no gene match: 9. The length of the CDR3 is 17 residues. CDR3 amino acids: CASSSMTSGGPAGELFF. The CDR3 DNA follows: TGTGCCAGCAGCTCTATGACTAGCGGGGGCCCGGCCGGGGAGCTGTTTTTT.

The chain joins TRBV24-1 to TRBJ1-2; tentative D call: TRBD1 (6 bases). Trimming stripped 4 bases from V and 7 bases from J, with 12 bases between. This CDR3 has 13 residues. CDR1 and CDR2 from the germline V gene are KGHDR and SFDVKD. The CDR3 loop is CATSESYRAGYTF. The CDR3 DNA reads as TGTGCCACCAGTGAATCGTACAGGGCTGGCTACACCTTC.

The chain links TRBV2 to TRBJ1-6, with D possibly TRBD1 on 6 matching bases. Trimming shortened V by 6 bases and J by 6 bases, and 12 bases separated the two germline ends. The germline gives CDR1 SNHLY, CDR2 FYNNEI. The CDR3 contains 14 residues. The CDR3 protein is CASRKDRFNSPLHF. DNA for the CDR3: TGTGCCAGCAGAAAGGACAGATTTAATTCACCCCTCCACTTT.

The CDR3 sequence is CASRFPPGETQYF. The CDR3, as DNA: TGTGCCAGCAGGTTTCCCCCCGGAGAGACCCAGTACTTC. The chain combines TRBV12-3 or TRBV12-4 with TRBJ2-5; no reliable D call. The CDR3 loop spans 13 amino acids. The ends were cut back, 6 bases at V and 4 bases at J, with 12 bases in the middle.

This clonotype was picked up a small number of times. V usage is TRBV7-9 and J usage is TRBJ1-4; D gene uncertain. V was pared by 0 bases and J by 8 bases, with 7 bases between. The CDR3 is 13 amino acids. Germline CDR1 SEHNR, CDR2 FQNEAQ (reference sequence). The CDR3 nucleotides read TGTGCCAGCAGCTTAGCGTTATTAGAAAAACTGTTTTTT. Residues: CASSLALLEKLFF.

Comments on this clonotype: One end of the junction is discordant with germline, which a read error may explain. The chain is built from TRBV27 and TRBJ1-2, with 8 bases that match TRBD1. CDR1 and CDR2 from the germline V gene are MNHEY and SMNVEV (reference sequence). This CDR3 is built from 13 residues. The CDR3 loop reads CANSPTDRVSYTF. The CDR3 DNA sequence: TGTGCCAACAGTCCGACGGACAGGGTGAGCTACACCTTC.

The CDR3 DNA follows: TGTGCCAGCAGAGGGACAGGGGGTTCCTACGAGCAGTTCTTC. It codes for CASRGTGGSYEQFF. The chain is built from TRBV21-1 and TRBJ2-1; TRBD1, the table's D call, was not compared with the DNA. TRBV21-1 is tagged as a pseudogene. The CDR3 runs 14 residues.

This chain links TRBV7-2 with TRBJ2-7, with a tentative D call TRBD2 (5 bases). The CDR3 runs 15 residues. V shed 5 bases and J shed 2 bases, with 16 bases lying between them. Germline V gene sequence: CDR1 SGHTA, CDR2 FQGNSA. The CDR3 DNA reads TGTGCCAGCAGCCGAGTCGGGGAGTCCCCCTACGAGCAGTACTTC. It specifies CASSRVGESPYEQYF.

In its sample, this clonotype was seen a few times. The V and J genes are TRBV7-3 and TRBJ1-5; D may be TRBD1 (5 bases). The ends were cut back, 2 bases at V and 10 bases at J, with 12 bases in the middle. This CDR3 has 13 amino acids. Germline CDR1 and CDR2: SGHTA and FQGTGA. In nucleotides, the CDR3 is TGTGCCAGCAGCTTAGACTCGGGGCTACCCCAGCATTTT. The encoded protein is CASSLDSGLPQHF.

Turning to this clonotype: This clone may be a read error of a much larger clone one base away. The chain has TRBV4-1 and TRBJ2-1; 7 bases align to TRBD2. Looked up from germline, CDR1 is MGHRA and CDR2 is YSYEKL. The length of the CDR3 is 20 residues. V was clipped by 4 bases and J by 5 bases; unmatched bases: 23. The CDR3 is CASSPGPAGSRAAPNNEQFF. DNA of the CDR3: TGCGCCAGCAGCCCTGGACCAGCGGGGAGTAGGGCAGCCCCGAACAATGAGCAGTTCTTC.

The gene calls are TRBV18 and TRBJ1-2, with D uncertain. The CDR3 extends over 15 amino acids. Per germline, CDR1 KGHSH and CDR2 LQKENI. Trimming stripped 3 bases from V and 4 bases from J, with 15 bases between. The CDR3 nucleotides read TGTGCCAGCTCACCCGGCCAGGCTGGCTTCTATGGCTACACCTTC. It encodes CASSPGQAGFYGYTF.

This clonotype was picked up a small number of times. CDR3 DNA sequence: TGTGCCAGCAGTTTATCGCAACAGTACGGGCAGTTCTTC. Encoded protein: CASSLSQQYGQFF. The chain joins TRBV27 to TRBJ2-1, with D uncertain. Per the germline V gene, CDR1 is MNHEY and CDR2 is SMNVEV (reference sequence). V dropped 0 bases and J dropped 12 bases, with 12 bases sitting between them. The CDR3 totals 13 residues.

Turning to this clonotype: The junction differs from germline at one of its ends, possibly a read error. The CDR3 here is CAISEGGGQGTYEQYF. The CDR3 coding sequence is TGTGCCATCAGCGAGGGGGGGGGACAGGGCACCTACGAACAGTACTTC. This sequence joins TRBV10-3 and TRBJ2-7; 9 nucleotides match TRBD1. This CDR3 comprises 16 residues. Germline CDR1 ENHRY, CDR2 SYGVKD.

Ten or more counts support this clonotype. J is TRBJ2-1 and V is TRBV9; D unclear. The CDR3 is 13 amino acids. Trimming took off 4 bases at V and 6 bases at J, with 11 bases between the two ends. Germline assignment: CDR1 SGDLS and CDR2 YYNGEE. The CDR3 DNA is TGTGCCAGCAGCCCGCTTAGAAGCAATGAGCAGTTCTTC. Translated, it gives CASSPLRSNEQFF.

The CDR3 reads CASSLDFGQETQYF. As DNA, the CDR3 is TGTGCCAGCAGCTTAGATTTCGGTCAAGAGACCCAGTACTTC. The chain employs TRBV7-9 and TRBJ2-5; no definite D call. Germline V lookup: CDR1 SEHNR, CDR2 FQNEAQ (reference sequence). This CDR3 is built from 14 residues. V gave up 1 base and J gave up 2 bases, with 8 bases separating them.